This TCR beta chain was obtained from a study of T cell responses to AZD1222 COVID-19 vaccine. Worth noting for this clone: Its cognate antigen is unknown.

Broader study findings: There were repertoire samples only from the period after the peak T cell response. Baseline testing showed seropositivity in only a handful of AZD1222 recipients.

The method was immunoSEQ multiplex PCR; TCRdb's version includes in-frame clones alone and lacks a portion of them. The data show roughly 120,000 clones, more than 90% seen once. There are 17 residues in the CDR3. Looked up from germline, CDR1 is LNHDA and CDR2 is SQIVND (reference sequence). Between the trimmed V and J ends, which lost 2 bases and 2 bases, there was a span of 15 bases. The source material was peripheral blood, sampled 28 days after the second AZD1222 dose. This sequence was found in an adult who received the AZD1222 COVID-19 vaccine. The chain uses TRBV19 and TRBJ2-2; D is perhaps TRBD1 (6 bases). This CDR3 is CASSIPTGTLNTGELFF. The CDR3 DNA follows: TGTGCCAGTAGTATACCAACCGGGACACTTAACACCGGGGAGCTGTTTTTT.